Listed below are T cell receptor beta chains from one sample, sequenced in a study of blood T cells in healthy people across ages. Via MiXCR, TCRdb re-called the 5' RACE reads, giving one row per CDR3 protein. The data contain about 800,000 distinct CDR3 sequences, roughly 25% of them seen just once; the ten biggest clones take up approximately 4%. These data were also reused for a study on T cells of mothers and their children.

The sample comprised blood. These receptors all stem from a boy between 10 and 17 years old in good health. Both conserved end residues are part of each CDR3. The D gene is left open where the match is weak. Clone size is shown for a subset of rows, as once, few, many or a class of expanded clone.

>TRBJ2-3|NA|TRBD2|TRBV20-1
TGCAGTGCTAGTATCCGGCTAGCGGGAGAAACAGATACGCAGTATTTT
CSASIRLAGETDTQYF
>TRBJ2-5|NA|NA|TRBV15
TGTGCCACCAGCAGAGATAGGACCCTGACCGATAAAGAGACCCAGTACTTC
CATSRDRTLTDKETQYF
>TRBJ2-5|NA|TRBD2|TRBV13
TGTGCCAGCAGCTTTCGCGGGAGGGCTGGAGAGACCCAGTACTTC
CASSFRGRAGETQYF
>TRBJ1-5|few|NA|TRBV7-2
TGTGCCAGCAGTCCAGGGGCAATTAGCAATCAGCCCCAGCATTTT
CASSPGAISNQPQHF
>TRBJ2-7|NA|NA|TRBV20-1
TGCAGTGCTAGAGGGACAGTCGACGAGCAGTACTTC
CSARGTVDEQYF
>TRBJ2-2|NA|NA|TRBV11-1
TGTGCCAGCAGCTTAGTAAATCTCGGGACCGGGGAGCTGTTTTTT
CASSLVNLGTGELFF
>TRBJ2-1|NA|NA|TRBV9
TGTGCCAGCAGCGTCAGGGTTGGGGAGCAGTTCTTC
CASSVRVGEQFF
>TRBJ1-2|NA|TRBD1|TRBV7-9
TGTGCCAGCAGCTTAGCCACCGGGACAGGGCTAGGGTATGGCTACACCTTC
CASSLATGTGLGYGYTF
>TRBJ2-1|NA|NA|TRBV4-3
TGCGCCAGCAGCCAAAATTCACAGGGTTTTGGCAATGAGCAGTTCTTC
CASSQNSQGFGNEQFF
>TRBJ2-3|once|NA|TRBV5-1
TGCGCCAGCAGCTTGGTCGAGACAGCTAGCACAGATACGCAGTATTTT
CASSLVETASTDTQYF
>TRBJ2-7|few|TRBD1|TRBV3-1
TGTGCCAGCAGCCAAGATACGGGACAGGTCTACGAGCAGTACTTC
CASSQDTGQVYEQYF
>TRBJ2-1|NA|NA|TRBV7-9
TGTGCCAGCAGCCCCGACCCTTCCTACAATGAGCAGTTCTTC
CASSPDPSYNEQFF
>TRBJ2-4|many|NA|TRBV12-3/TRBV12-4
TGTGCCAGCAGCCAAACAGGGTGGGGGAACATTCAGTACTTC
CASSQTGWGNIQYF
>TRBJ1-1|NA|NA|TRBV20-1
TGCAGTGCTAGCTCAGGGGCCCAGTTCACTGAAGCTTTCTTT
CSASSGAQFTEAFF
>TRBJ2-1|few|NA|TRBV12-3/TRBV12-4
TGTGCCAGCCGTCCTGGGCGGACCTACAATGAGCAGTTCTTC
CASRPGRTYNEQFF
>TRBJ1-2|NA|NA|TRBV2
TGTGCCAGCAGTGAACGACCTAACTATGGCTACACCTTC
CASSERPNYGYTF
>TRBJ2-1|NA|TRBD2|TRBV2
TGTGCCAGCAGTACGGGACTAGTTCTGAATGAGCAGTTCTTC
CASSTGLVLNEQFF
>TRBJ2-2|NA|NA|TRBV20-1
TGCAGTGCTAGAGTTATGGGGGCGGCCGGGGAGCTGTTTTTT
CSARVMGAAGELFF
>TRBJ2-1|NA|TRBD2|TRBV3-1
TGTGCCAGCAGCCAAGCCTGGGGACTAACTTACAATGGGCAGTTCTTC
CASSQAWGLTYNGQFF
>TRBJ2-1|NA|TRBD2|TRBV29-1
TGCAGCGTTGCCCTCCGGCTAGCGGGAGCACGGGAGCAGTTCTTC
CSVALRLAGAREQFF
>TRBJ2-5|few|NA|TRBV30
TGTGCCTGGGGCCTGGGGTCCACGGGGGAGACCCAGTACTTC
CAWGLGSTGETQYF
>TRBJ2-1|many|TRBD2|TRBV7-9
TGTGCCAGCACCCTAGTAGGCGGGGGGACACTCTACAATGAGCAGTTCTTC
CASTLVGGGTLYNEQFF
>TRBJ2-5|NA|TRBD1|TRBV5-1
TGCGCCAGCAGCACTGGACAGGGGCTGTCGGAGACCCAGTACTTC
CASSTGQGLSETQYF
>TRBJ2-3|few|TRBD2|TRBV7-3
TGTGCCAGCAGCTTAGGGGGACTAGCGGCGCAGTATTTT
CASSLGGLAAQYF
>TRBJ2-7|NA|NA|TRBV4-2
TGTGCCAGCAGCACGCCCCGGGACCAGTCCTACGAGCAGTACTTC
CASSTPRDQSYEQYF
>TRBJ2-6|many|NA|TRBV29-1
TGCAGCGTAACGGGAGTGTCAGGGGCCAACGTCCTGACTTTC
CSVTGVSGANVLTF
>TRBJ1-1|NA|NA|TRBV28
TGTGCCAGCAGTTTGGAGACAGTTAACACTGAAGCTTTCTTT
CASSLETVNTEAFF
>TRBJ2-7|few|NA|TRBV21-1
TGTGCCAGCAGCAAGGGACCGGGACAGGGGGCCCACGAGCAGTACTTC
CASSKGPGQGAHEQYF
>TRBJ2-7|few|TRBD2|TRBV6-2/TRBV6-3
TGTGCCAGCAGAGAGACTAGCTTGGAGTACTTC
CASRETSLEYF
>TRBJ2-5|NA|NA|TRBV4-3
TGCGCCAGCAGCCAAAGGGGAGGGGGAACGGAGACCCAGTACTTC
CASSQRGGGTETQYF
>TRBJ1-2|few|NA|TRBV29-1
TGCAGCGTTTCAAGGGCATTGGGCTATGGCTACACCTTC
CSVSRALGYGYTF
>TRBJ1-2|few|NA|TRBV6-5
TGTGCCAGCAGGTTTGGGGAGGGACGCCACTATGGCTACACCTTC
CASRFGEGRHYGYTF
>TRBJ2-1|NA|NA|TRBV29-1
TGCAGCGTTGTTACTTACAATGAGCAGTTCTTC
CSVVTYNEQFF
>TRBJ2-5|NA|NA|TRBV28
TGTGCCAGCAGTTTCCCCCCGGTGGGGTTGAAGACCCAGTACTTC
CASSFPPVGLKTQYF
>TRBJ2-3|NA|TRBD2|TRBV25-1
TGTGCCAGCAGTGCCGGGACTAGCGTGGATCGCACAGATACGCAGTATTTT
CASSAGTSVDRTDTQYF
>TRBJ1-5|NA|NA|TRBV20-1
TGCAGCGGATTGGAGGGCCCGTATAGCAATCAGCCCCAGCATTTT
CSGLEGPYSNQPQHF
>TRBJ2-1|once|TRBD1|TRBV19
TGTGCCAGTAGTTCGGGACAGGGCCTGTACAATGAGCAGTTCTTC
CASSSGQGLYNEQFF
>TRBJ2-3|NA|NA|TRBV12-3/TRBV12-4
TGTGCCAGCAGTTTGATGAGGCCAGATACGCAGTATTTT
CASSLMRPDTQYF
>TRBJ2-7|few|NA|TRBV5-1
TGCGCCAGCAGCTTGGCAACAGATTCCTACGAGCAGTACTTC
CASSLATDSYEQYF
>TRBJ1-1|NA|NA|TRBV6-1
TGTGCCAGCAGTGAACTGCTGGTGAGCAGTGAAGCTTTCTTT
CASSELLVSSEAFF